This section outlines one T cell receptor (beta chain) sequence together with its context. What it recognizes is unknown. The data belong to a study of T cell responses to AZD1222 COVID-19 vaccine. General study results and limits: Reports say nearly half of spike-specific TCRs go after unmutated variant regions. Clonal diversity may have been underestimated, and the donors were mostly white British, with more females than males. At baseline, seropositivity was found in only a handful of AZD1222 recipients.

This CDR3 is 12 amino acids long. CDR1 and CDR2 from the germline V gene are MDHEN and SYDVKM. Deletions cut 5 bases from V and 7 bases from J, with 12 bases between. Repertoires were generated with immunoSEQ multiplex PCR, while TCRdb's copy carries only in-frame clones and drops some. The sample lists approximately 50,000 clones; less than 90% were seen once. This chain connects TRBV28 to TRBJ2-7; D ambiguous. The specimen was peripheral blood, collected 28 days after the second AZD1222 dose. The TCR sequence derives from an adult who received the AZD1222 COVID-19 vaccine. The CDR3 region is CASSRFKEEQYF. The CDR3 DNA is TGTGCCAGCAGTCGTTTCAAGGAGGAGCAGTACTTC.